A selection of T cell receptor beta chains follows, all from one sample in a study of cytomegalovirus exposure and HLA in healthy donors. TCRdb's table, derived via immunoSEQ multiplex PCR, lists solely in-frame clones and lacks some. This repertoire includes 60,000 to 90,000 clones. Sequenced input: PBMCs. These receptors all come from a middle-aged woman in good health and CMV-seropositive. CDR3s leave out the opening cysteine and the closing phenylalanine or tryptophan. Fields, in order: V gene, J gene, D gene, CDR3 protein. D genes are given only for firm matches.

V: TRBV14; J: TRBJ2-1; D: .; CDR3: ASSQAQGSEQF
V: TRBV5-1; J: TRBJ2-1; D: .; CDR3: ASSLNLRGSSYNEQF
V: TRBV29-1; J: TRBJ2-1; D: .; CDR3: SVYTTDSYNEQF
V: TRBV5-1; J: TRBJ2-5; D: .; CDR3: ASSPRPRQNIQETQY
V: TRBV6-5; J: TRBJ2-7; D: .; CDR3: ASKTGDEQY
V: TRBV11-3; J: TRBJ1-2; D: .; CDR3: ASSFPLSPNHGYT
V: TRBV7-2; J: TRBJ1-2; D: .; CDR3: ASSYNAGEGIYGYT
V: TRBV7-6; J: TRBJ1-4; D: .; CDR3: ASSLEPSLNEKLF
V: TRBV7-8; J: TRBJ2-7; D: .; CDR3: ASSSSVDRNYEQY
V: TRBV15; J: TRBJ1-5; D: TRBD1; CDR3: ATSIGTGGNQPQH
V: TRBV19; J: TRBJ2-3; D: .; CDR3: ASSIDGGAGSDTQY
V: TRBV5-4; J: TRBJ2-7; D: TRBD2; CDR3: ASSAGLAGRSSGEQY
V: TRBV2; J: TRBJ1-1; D: .; CDR3: ASSPLMNTEAF
V: TRBV5-8; J: TRBJ1-6; D: .; CDR3: ASSLPEAGEGSPLH
V: TRBV10-3; J: TRBJ1-5; D: TRBD1; CDR3: AISEETGIDQPQH
V: TRBV11-2; J: TRBJ2-5; D: TRBD2; CDR3: ASSSNSGGLGTQY
V: TRBV6-6; J: TRBJ1-3; D: .; CDR3: ASSYAGTRGNTIY
V: TRBV2; J: TRBJ1-4; D: .; CDR3: ASSFDRPATNEKLF
V: TRBV6-4; J: TRBJ2-2; D: .; CDR3: ASSRQPTGELF
V: TRBV6-1; J: TRBJ2-7; D: TRBD1; CDR3: ASRRTGVPSEQY
V: TRBV5-6; J: TRBJ2-2; D: .; CDR3: ASSLVGRIRTGELF
V: TRBV4-2; J: TRBJ1-6; D: .; CDR3: ASSQDVDHRDLH
V: TRBV7-2; J: TRBJ2-7; D: TRBD2; CDR3: ASSFTSGGYEQY
V: TRBV9; J: TRBJ2-2; D: .; CDR3: ASSGAGNGELF
V: TRBV2; J: TRBJ2-1; D: TRBD1; CDR3: ASSRDRGNEQF
V: TRBV7-9; J: TRBJ2-7; D: TRBD2; CDR3: ASTLSQVAGVGEQY
V: TRBV29-1; J: .; D: TRBD1; CDR3: SVGQGAAYEQY
V: TRBV27; J: TRBJ1-5; D: .; CDR3: ASSSGDGKNQPQH
V: TRBV6-4; J: TRBJ2-1; D: TRBD2; CDR3: ASSDTSGRSEQF
V: TRBV7-6; J: TRBJ1-4; D: TRBD1; CDR3: ASSWLPPGQGEEKLF
V: TRBV29-1; J: TRBJ2-2; D: TRBD2; CDR3: SVEISSGGPGVGELF
V: TRBV15; J: TRBJ2-5; D: .; CDR3: ATSRGRSQETQY
V: TRBV5-1; J: TRBJ2-7; D: .; CDR3: ASSRMTGTNEQY